These 2 T cell receptor beta chains originate from one sample sequenced in a study of CD8 T cells in Susac syndrome. Reverse transcription of roughly 0.45 to 1 ug RNA used random hexamers. MiXCR was run by TCRdb on the immunoSEQ multiplex PCR reads, yielding one entry per CDR3 protein. The data show 180,000 or so distinct CDR3 sequences, with just under 95% seen just once and 0.085% to 0.11% held by the top ten. Sequenced input: CD4+ T cells from PBMCs. The receptors derive from a human donor in good health.

The CDR3 region has the DNA TGTGCCAGCAGTTACTTCTCGAGGGGGATTGCCGGGGAGCTGTTTTTT. Translated, it gives CASSYFSRGIAGELFF. The chain uses TRBV6-5 and TRBJ2-2; D perhaps matches TRBD1 (6 bases). V lost 1 base and J 6 bases, leaving 15 bases between the germline ends. CDR3 length: 16 amino acids. Per germline, CDR1 MNHEY and CDR2 SVGAGI.

The genes are TRBV30 and TRBJ2-5, with D possibly matching TRBD1 (6 bases). CDR1 and CDR2 from the germline V gene are GTSNPN and SVGIG (reference sequence). The CDR3 is 12 residues long. V lost 2 bases, J lost 4 bases, and 8 bases lay in between. The CDR3 region has the DNA TGTGCCTGGAGTCTGACAGGAGAGACCCAGTACTTC. This translates into CAWSLTGETQYF.